Reported below is one TCR beta chain. Its specificity is not known. Profiling relied on immunoSEQ multiplex PCR, and the TCRdb table lists in-frame clones only, not all of them. The data hold about 64,000 clones, with around 90% observed a single time. This record comes from a study of cytomegalovirus exposure and HLA in healthy donors. Overall study context: A later analysis reported the approximately 120 validation repertoires used the same platform as the 666 first-cohort repertoires.

Study-wide points: That first-cohort TCR clusters tended to co-occur in the 130 or so validation repertoires was found in a later analysis. Most TCR sequences proved rare, with some public TCRs found in many donors. The authors enumerated over 150 TCR beta chains as linked to cytomegalovirus.

This sequence originates from a woman under 30 in good health and CMV-seronegative. The material sequenced was PBMCs.

The CDR3 nucleotides are TGTGCCAGCAGCCCATTCGGGGGGCGGAAAAACATTCAGTACTTC. Its translation is CASSPFGGRKNIQYF. V and J are TRBV7-2 and TRBJ2-4, with D possibly matching TRBD2 (7 bases). Germline CDR1 is SGHTA and CDR2 is FQGNSA. Trimming stripped 5 bases from V and 4 bases from J, with 15 bases between. CDR3 length: 15 amino acids.